Listed below are T cell receptor beta chains from one sample, sequenced in a study of blood T cell repertoires in COVID-19. The protocol was immunoSEQ multiplex PCR, while the TCRdb copy is restricted to in-frame clones and leaves out a portion. The sample records more than 200,000 clones, more than 85% being singletons. Input material: peripheral blood. These receptors were collected from a woman in her forties or fifties with COVID-19, enrolled during active disease. Each CDR3 is given with its conserved first and last residue. D genes are given only for firm matches. Only some rows state a clone size, as once, few, many or a class for expanded clones.

11	TRBJ1-1	TRBV28	.	.	CAGSRNTEAFF	TGTGCCGGCTCCAGAAACACTGAAGCTTTCTTT
17	TRBJ1-2	TRBV9	.	TRBD1	CASSGAGQKPYNYGYTF	TGTGCCAGCAGCGGCGCGGGACAGAAACCTTATAACTATGGCTACACCTTC
14	TRBJ1-2	TRBV5-4	.	.	CASYGGGPLGGYTF	TGTGCCTCCTATGGGGGGGGTCCTCTAGGAGGCTACACCTTC
15	TRBJ2-2	TRBV6-4	.	TRBD1	CASSVRTGNTGELFF	TGTGCCAGCAGTGTTCGGACAGGGAACACCGGGGAGCTGTTTTTT
14	TRBJ1-2	TRBV2	.	.	CASRGPYTGNGYTF	TGTGCCAGCAGGGGACCTTACACAGGGAATGGCTACACCTTC
13	TRBJ2-1	TRBV10-3	.	.	CAISVGGNNEQFF	TGTGCCATCAGTGTAGGCGGGAACAATGAGCAGTTCTTC
16	TRBJ1-5	TRBV6-2/TRBV6-3	.	.	CASSYYSGYGNQPQHF	TGTGCCAGCAGTTACTACTCGGGTTACGGCAATCAGCCCCAGCATTTT
13	TRBJ1-5	TRBV19	.	.	CASNRKPNQPQHF	TGTGCCAGTAATAGAAAGCCCAATCAGCCCCAGCATTTT
12	TRBJ1-4	TRBV18	.	.	CASSQGVTQLFF	TGTGCCAGCTCACAGGGGGTAACCCAACTGTTTTTT
13	TRBJ2-1	TRBV5-1	once	TRBD2	CASSSGGAHEQFF	TGCGCCAGCAGCTCGGGGGGGGCACATGAGCAGTTCTTC
13	TRBJ1-2	TRBV15	few	.	CATTTGGTHGYTF	TGTGCCACCACCACCGGAGGGACGCATGGCTACACCTTC
14	TRBJ2-3	TRBV19	.	TRBD2	CASTPGRASDTQYF	TGTGCCAGTACCCCGGGGAGGGCGTCAGATACGCAGTATTTT
13	TRBJ2-5	TRBV27	.	TRBD1	CASKTRGRETQYF	TGTGCCAGCAAAACCAGGGGGAGAGAGACCCAGTACTTC
15	TRBJ2-7	TRBV4-1	.	TRBD1	CASSQIEGASYEQYF	TGCGCCAGCAGCCAAATTGAGGGGGCCTCCTACGAGCAGTACTTC
15	TRBJ2-3	TRBV10-2	few	.	CASSDGTSPAGTQYF	TGCGCCAGCAGTGATGGTACTTCCCCCGCGGGTACGCAGTATTTT
14	TRBJ1-5	TRBV4-2	few	.	CASSPYQANQPQHF	TGTGCCAGCAGCCCATATCAGGCTAATCAGCCCCAGCATTTT
14	TRBJ1-4	TRBV6-5	.	TRBD1	CAKKCTGGHEKLFF	TGTGCCAAAAAGTGTACAGGGGGCCATGAAAAACTGTTTTTT